A selection of T cell receptor beta chains follows, all from one sample in a study of shared clonotypes between healthy human individuals. The repertoire was sequenced with immunoSEQ multiplex PCR; TCRdb's copy has only in-frame clones and lacks some. This table has 2 million to 2.5 million clones, roughly 93% appearing once. Source material: naive CD4+ T cells from PBMCs. These receptors originate from a young man in good health. Some clones in this sample may be carry-over from other donors' samples. Both conserved end residues are part of each CDR3. The D gene is left open where the match is weak. The size entry is marked missing in some rows and otherwise reads once, few, many or a size class.

J	size	D	V	CDR3	DNA
TRBJ2-5	NA	NA	TRBV5-1	CASSLAKGPWEKTQYF	TGCGCCAGCAGCTTGGCGAAAGGTCCCTGGGAGAAGACCCAGTACTTC
TRBJ2-7	few	NA	TRBV2	CASSWTEDEQYF	TGTGCCAGCTCCTGGACAGAGGACGAGCAGTACTTC
TRBJ1-5	NA	TRBD1	TRBV2	CASSAGTVNGNQPQHF	TGTGCCAGCAGTGCCGGGACAGTGAATGGAAATCAGCCCCAGCATTTT
TRBJ2-1	once	NA	TRBV6-4	CASSDSGGPPYNEQFF	TGTGCCAGCAGTGACTCGGGGGGTCCCCCATACAATGAGCAGTTCTTC
TRBJ2-3	NA	NA	TRBV28	CASSHYSTDTQYF	TGTGCCAGCAGCCACTATAGCACAGATACGCAGTATTTT
TRBJ2-7	NA	TRBD1	TRBV28	CASRLRTGGRDEQYF	TGTGCCAGCAGATTACGGACAGGGGGAAGGGACGAGCAGTACTTC
TRBJ1-4	many	TRBD1	TRBV9	CASSADRGNEKLFF	TGTGCCAGCAGCGCCGACAGGGGGAATGAAAAACTGTTTTTT
TRBJ1-2	NA	NA	TRBV28	CASSSRGGGYTF	TGTGCCAGCAGTTCCCGGGGGGGTGGCTACACCTTC
TRBJ2-5	NA	NA	TRBV9	CASSRPGRETQYF	TGTGCCAGCAGTCGCCCAGGGAGGGAGACCCAGTACTTC
TRBJ1-2	NA	NA	TRBV4-2	CASSQDLMGNYYGYTF	TGTGCCAGCAGCCAAGATCTGATGGGGAACTACTATGGCTACACCTTC
TRBJ2-1	NA	TRBD1	TRBV5-4	CASSLATGGAYNEQFF	TGTGCCAGCAGCTTGGCCACAGGGGGCGCCTACAATGAGCAGTTCTTC
TRBJ1-2	NA	TRBD1	TRBV6-6	CASAPADRDYGYTF	TGTGCCAGCGCCCCCGCGGACAGGGACTATGGCTACACCTTC
TRBJ1-2	NA	NA	TRBV27	CASSIREGLTPNYGYTF	TGTGCCAGCAGTATAAGAGAAGGACTTACTCCTAACTATGGCTACACCTTC
TRBJ2-2	NA	TRBD1	TRBV5-4	CASRNTGANTGELFF	TGTGCCAGCAGGAACACAGGGGCGAACACCGGGGAGCTGTTTTTT
TRBJ2-7	NA	NA	TRBV9	CASSVGGQLSYEQYF	TGTGCCAGCAGCGTAGGGGGACAACTCTCCTACGAGCAGTACTTC
TRBJ2-2	NA	NA	TRBV27	CASRGLDRINTGELFF	TGTGCCAGCAGGGGACTGGACAGGATCAACACCGGGGAGCTGTTTTTT
TRBJ1-1	NA	NA	TRBV2	CASNEGGAGWLEAFF	TGTGCCAGCAACGAGGGTGGCGCAGGGTGGCTTGAAGCTTTCTTT
TRBJ2-5	NA	NA	TRBV7-9	CASSLARGGQETQYF	TGTGCCAGCAGCTTAGCCCGGGGCGGCCAAGAGACCCAGTACTTC
TRBJ1-2	once	NA	TRBV7-2	CASSLTGTLGGYTF	TGTGCCAGCAGCTTAACCGGGACCCTGGGAGGCTACACCTTC
TRBJ2-7	once	NA	TRBV6-5	CASSYQLTGTYEQYF	TGTGCCAGCAGTTACCAACTGACAGGAACCTACGAGCAGTACTTC
TRBJ1-1	NA	NA	TRBV18	CASSLPFGKDEAFF	TGTGCCAGCTCACTCCCCTTCGGCAAAGACGAAGCTTTCTTT
TRBJ2-3	NA	NA	TRBV5-1	CASSLVGGGGTDTQYF	TGCGCCAGCAGCTTGGTGGGGGGCGGTGGCACAGATACGCAGTATTTT
TRBJ2-2	NA	NA	TRBV11-2	CASSPNRQGELFF	TGTGCCAGCAGCCCCAACCGACAGGGGGAGCTGTTTTTT
TRBJ2-7	NA	TRBD2	TRBV6-6	CASSLGLAGNYEQYF	TGTGCCAGCAGTTTGGGACTAGCAGGCAATTACGAGCAGTACTTC
TRBJ1-1	NA	TRBD1	TRBV25-1	CASSGYRGMGTEAFF	TGTGCCAGCAGTGGCTACAGGGGGATGGGTACTGAAGCTTTCTTT
TRBJ2-3	NA	NA	TRBV5-4	CASSLPTQIGTDTQYF	TGTGCCAGCAGCTTGCCAACCCAGATAGGCACAGATACGCAGTATTTT
TRBJ2-7	NA	NA	TRBV7-2	CASSFPTISTPPHEQYF	TGTGCCAGCAGCTTCCCGACTATCTCGACTCCCCCCCACGAGCAGTACTTC
TRBJ2-6	few	NA	TRBV11-2	CASSLSLSGANVLTF	TGTGCCAGCAGCCTTAGCCTCTCTGGGGCCAACGTCCTGACTTTC
TRBJ1-5	NA	TRBD1	TRBV5-1	CASSTLGGLQPQHF	TGCGCCAGCAGCACGTTAGGGGGCCTTCAGCCCCAGCATTTT
TRBJ2-3	NA	NA	TRBV9	CASSAPGQRPTDTQYF	TGTGCCAGCAGCGCACCGGGACAAAGACCCACAGATACGCAGTATTTT
TRBJ1-1	NA	TRBD1	TRBV7-3	CASSQGGYTEAFF	TGTGCCAGCAGCCAGGGGGGTTACACTGAAGCTTTCTTT
TRBJ1-1	NA	NA	TRBV6-6	CASSPGRNTEAFF	TGTGCCAGCAGCCCCGGACGGAACACTGAAGCTTTCTTT
TRBJ2-7	NA	NA	TRBV19	CASSMWGSGQYF	TGTGCCAGTAGTATGTGGGGGAGCGGGCAGTACTTC
TRBJ1-2	once	TRBD1	TRBV18	CASSPVSGQALNYGYTF	TGTGCCAGCTCACCGGTTTCCGGACAGGCCTTAAACTATGGCTACACCTTC
TRBJ2-1	NA	TRBD2	TRBV5-1	CASSLIAGVDNEQFF	TGCGCCAGCAGCTTAATAGCGGGGGTCGACAATGAGCAGTTCTTC
TRBJ1-2	NA	TRBD1	TRBV25-1	CASSEWTGKVHGYTF	TGTGCCAGCAGTGAATGGACAGGGAAGGTCCATGGCTACACCTTC
TRBJ1-5	NA	NA	TRBV23-1	CASGIQYGDRSNQPQHF	TGCGCCAGCGGAATCCAGTACGGGGATAGGAGCAATCAGCCCCAGCATTTT
TRBJ1-5	NA	NA	TRBV5-4	CASSPGGVKDQPQHF	TGTGCCAGCAGCCCGGGGGGTGTAAAGGATCAGCCCCAGCATTTT
TRBJ2-1	NA	NA	TRBV5-8	CASSLVGSYNEQFF	TGTGCCAGCAGCTTGGTGGGCTCCTACAATGAGCAGTTCTTC
TRBJ2-7	NA	NA	TRBV11-2	CASSLSGYRVYEQYF	TGTGCCAGCAGCTTAAGTGGTTACAGAGTCTACGAGCAGTACTTC
TRBJ2-7	NA	TRBD1	TRBV6-6	CASSYPPGQGNTKQYF	TGTGCCAGCAGTTACCCTCCGGGACAGGGTAATACGAAGCAGTACTTC
TRBJ2-6	NA	NA	TRBV4-1	CASSQVLHHSGANVLTF	TGCGCCAGCAGCCAAGTGTTACACCACTCTGGGGCCAACGTCCTGACTTTC
TRBJ2-7	NA	TRBD2	TRBV6-1	CASSATQPSGRRNEQYF	TGTGCCAGCAGTGCAACGCAACCTAGCGGGAGACGGAACGAGCAGTACTTC
TRBJ2-1	NA	NA	TRBV29-1	CSVERVHSYNEQFF	TGCAGCGTTGAACGGGTCCACTCCTACAATGAGCAGTTCTTC
TRBJ2-2	NA	TRBD2	TRBV29-1	CSVEGTGLAGHGELFF	TGCAGCGTTGAAGGAACGGGGCTAGCGGGACACGGGGAGCTGTTTTTT
TRBJ2-1	NA	NA	TRBV7-9	CASSSLGRGSSYNEQFF	TGTGCCAGCAGCTCCCTAGGTCGTGGAAGCTCCTACAATGAGCAGTTCTTC
TRBJ1-2	NA	TRBD1	TRBV5-4	CASSWDPGGLINYGYTF	TGTGCCAGCAGCTGGGACCCAGGGGGCCTAATTAACTATGGCTACACCTTC
TRBJ2-2	NA	NA	TRBV28	CASSPGRRNTGELFF	TGTGCCAGCAGTCCGGGACGGAGGAACACCGGGGAGCTGTTTTTT
TRBJ1-2	once	NA	TRBV19	CASSPNRVNGYTF	TGTGCCAGTAGTCCTAACAGGGTAAATGGCTACACCTTC
TRBJ2-1	NA	TRBD1	TRBV27	CASSFRQGPNNEQFF	TGTGCCAGCAGTTTTCGACAGGGGCCCAACAATGAGCAGTTCTTC
TRBJ1-1	NA	TRBD1	TRBV28	CASSLSEGTALNTEAFF	TGTGCCAGCAGTTTATCGGAGGGGACAGCCTTGAACACTGAAGCTTTCTTT
TRBJ2-1	NA	TRBD2	TRBV6-1	CATSDAGTSVSNEQFF	TGTGCCACCAGTGATGCCGGGACTAGCGTGAGCAATGAGCAGTTCTTC
TRBJ1-2	NA	TRBD1	TRBV28	CASSDPGGRGSIRYGYTF	TGTGCCAGCTCCGACCCAGGGGGGAGGGGTTCGATTCGGTATGGCTACACCTTC
TRBJ1-1	NA	NA	TRBV27	CASSLFAIGSPEAFF	TGTGCCAGCAGTTTATTTGCGATTGGCTCTCCTGAAGCTTTCTTT